This T cell receptor (beta chain) originates from a study of shared clonotypes between healthy human individuals (dated by TCRdb to 2018 to 2020). Turning to the overall study: A couple of women and a few men aged 18 to 49 years were included in the cohort. Per donor, three plates each were used for CD4 naive and CD4 memory, two for CD8 naive, and one for CD8 memory. Between about 0.8 and 9 billion PBMCs per donor were obtained by leukapheresis. To increase sequencing depth and limit assay-specific biases, different laboratories used diverse techniques to prepare libraries and sequence TCR repertoires. To estimate repertoire size and how much clonotype sharing occurs between individuals, the study deeply sequenced the blood TCR repertoires of several healthy adults.

Using the deep immunoSEQ assay, TCR CDR3 regions were amplified from genomic DNA by multiplex PCR. Extracted genomic DNA from each cell subset was distributed evenly across all wells of several immunoSEQ 96-well plates, and each plate was treated as a replicate. Each replicate PCR for sorted subsets received 200 ng genomic DNA, equal to roughly 33,000 T cell genomes. Purified libraries were quantified with a Qubit 3.0 fluorometer, sized on a Bioanalyzer 2100, and re-quantified with the KAPA Library Quantification kit. Every immunoSEQ 96-well plate was sequenced on a separate single-read 150-cycle Illumina NextSeq 550 flow cell. As for how the authors treated the data: Because the immunoSEQ output included only junctional sequences and no quality scores, the filtering could not be the same as the filtering used for full-length reads. To assign V/J genes and CDR3, sequences were annotated using PyIR, a Python wrapper for IgBLAST v1.9, with IMGT germline references. Reads with weak V/J assignments (E-value above 1e-6), missing CDR3, stop codons, out-of-frame junctions, or ambiguous translated residues were removed. V3J clonotypes were defined as sequences sharing an identical inferred V gene, J gene, and CDR3 amino acid sequence. To compute the percentage overlap between repertoires, the number of shared unique clonotypes was divided by the size of the smaller repertoire. RTK rarefaction, the Chao1 estimator, and Recon v2.1 estimates of unobserved clonotypes were used to assess repertoire richness. Generation probabilities for all TCRbeta clonotypes obtained by the gDNA method from a few donors were computed using OLGA. The table comes from immuneACCESS by way of TCRdb, which keeps in-frame sequences with V and J called. Part of the clones is missing from these tables; in studies checked, under half for an unresolved V gene and the rest for unknown reasons. V and J calls plus clone size are reproduced from that table; the DNA served to infer D and trimming. The sample contains approximately 2.1 million clones, 85% to 95% of them found a single time. 0.35% to 0.5% of the sample comes from the top ten.

What the study reported, not specific to this receptor: Rarefaction of sorted-subset datasets indicated incomplete sequencing despite the large sequencing depth. When four donors were compared, the shared fraction of clonotypes was around 5.1% for naive CD4, 3.5% to 4% for naive CD8, roughly 2.3% for memory CD4, and 0.35% to 0.4% for memory CD8. Sampling was limited to blood, and TCR repertoires in tissue likely differ from TCR repertoires in blood. Larger estimated clonotype richness was generally found for naive subsets than for memory subsets. Because the study included only a small number of donors, the genetic and exposure-history diversity represented was limited. Compared with non-shared clonotypes, the clonotypes found in all four sorted-subset donors had higher generation probabilities. Pairwise subsampling indicated that sequencing depth was expected to affect the degree of clonotype sharing among donors.

Donors were healthy HIV-negative adults with no recently reported acute infections or vaccinations. Only Caucasian adults living in Nashville, Tennessee, USA were represented among the donors. Magnetic negative selection was used to enrich CD4+ T cells, after which naive cells were positively selected on CD45RA and the negative fraction became the memory subset. Blood was obtained by leukapheresis, after which PBMCs were separated by Ficoll-Histopaque density gradient centrifugation and cryopreserved in liquid nitrogen vapor phase. Purity and quantity of every magnetically sorted T cell population were checked by analytical flow cytometry. Genomic DNA was isolated from every sorted fraction and measured by UV absorbance on a Nanodrop 2000c. About this clone itself: Its target antigen remains unknown. One base away there is no much larger clone; base qualities are not given.

The sequence was obtained from a man aged 18 to 29 in good health. Some clones in this sample may be carry-over from other donors' samples. The specimen was naive CD4+ T cells from PBMCs. The cell subset or site label, as the study defines it: CD45RA+ positively selected.

CDR3 region: CASSYSAGTPNYGYTF. The DNA reads TGTGCCAGCAGTTACTCCGCCGGGACTCCTAACTATGGCTACACCTTC. The sequence is built from TRBV6-5 and TRBJ1-2, with TRBD1 tentatively as D gene (5 bases match). CDR1 and CDR2 were assigned from the germline V gene as MNHEY and SVGAGI. The CDR3 contains 16 residues, cysteine and phenylalanine counted. The retained sequence is limited to the CDR3, 48 bases, with the frame set at the first base. Trimming costs V 0 bases and J 0 bases, and their ends lie 11 bases apart.